These 18 T cell receptor beta chains originate from one sample sequenced in a study of T cell changes during pregnancy in multiple sclerosis. Using immunoSEQ multiplex PCR, the repertoire was profiled, and TCRdb retains in-frame clones only, with some absent. The repertoire holds under 95,000 clones, with over 85% as singletons. This specimen consisted of peripheral blood, obtained in the second trimester of pregnancy. The receptors were sampled from a female donor with multiple sclerosis, enrolled in a pregnancy study.

The J gene is TRBJ1-6, the V gene TRBV7-9, with 10 positions matching TRBD1. The CDR3 totals 16 residues. Looked up from germline, CDR1 is SEHNR and CDR2 is FQNEAQ (reference sequence). The J segment lost 5 bases and the V segment lost 3 bases, leaving 4 bases of the junction unmatched. CDR3 nucleotides: TGTGCCAGCAGCTTCGATGGGACAGGGGATAATTCACCCCTCCACTTT. It encodes CASSFDGTGDNSPLHF.

This sequence joins TRBV2 and TRBJ2-5, with 9 positions matching TRBD2. The CDR3 is made up of 17 amino acids. The trim removed 0 bases at V and 5 bases at J, leaving 10 bases unmatched. CDR1 and CDR2 from the germline V gene are SNHLY and FYNNEI. The CDR3 reads CASSEALGAGGGETQYF. The CDR3 DNA reads TGTGCCAGCAGTGAAGCGCTTGGAGCGGGAGGTGGGGAGACCCAGTACTTC.

This clone was detected once. The chain carries TRBV19 and TRBJ2-3, with 14 positions matching TRBD2. The CDR3 is 16 amino acids. Trimming at V came to 5 bases and at J to 5 bases, leaving 6 bases not matched to a gene. Germline values: CDR1 LNHDA, CDR2 SQIVND (reference sequence). CDR3 amino acids: CASSGGLAGAGDTQYF. In DNA, the CDR3 is TGTGCCAGTAGTGGGGGACTAGCGGGAGCAGGAGATACGCAGTATTTT.

This sequence joins TRBV28 and TRBJ1-6, with D possibly matching TRBD1 (5 bases). There are 15 residues in the CDR3. Germline V gene lookup returns CDR1 MDHEN and CDR2 SYDVKM. Trimming shortened V by 5 bases and J by 9 bases, and 17 bases separated the two germline ends. CDR3 protein: CASSPPGGTFSPLHF. The DNA of the CDR3 is TGTGCCAGCAGTCCACCGGGGGGAACCTTTTCACCCCTCCACTTT.

The chain joins TRBV13 to TRBJ2-7; TRBD2 agrees at 8 bases. Germline lookup yields CDR1 PRHDT and CDR2 FYEKMQ (reference sequence). CDR3 length: 14 residues. After removal of 5 bases from V and 3 bases from J, the junction contained 6 bases not matched to a gene. The CDR3 nucleotides read TGTGCCAGCAGCGACAGCGGGAGAGGCTACGAGCAGTACTTC. As protein: CASSDSGRGYEQYF. The whole variable domain, filled in from reference TRBV13 and TRBJ2-7, reads AAGVIQSPRHLIKEKRETATLKCYPIPRHDTVYWYQQGPGQDPQFLISFYEKMQSDKGSIPDRFSAQQFSDYHSELNMSSLELGDSALYFCASSDSGRGYEQYFGPGTRLTVT.

Only a few counts were recorded for this clone. The chain recombines TRBV7-6 with TRBJ2-2; D is unclear. The V end lost 1 base, the J end lost 0 bases, and 6 bases lay between the germline ends. The CDR3 runs to 15 residues. CDR1 is SGHVS, CDR2 FNYEAQ, per germline. CDR3 in DNA: TGTGCCAGCAGCTTAGGAGCGACGAACACCGGGGAGCTGTTTTTT. Its protein is CASSLGATNTGELFF.

This sequence joins TRBV27 and TRBJ2-1, with 8 bases that match TRBD2. Germline CDR1 MNHEY, CDR2 SMNVEV (reference sequence). This CDR3 is built from 15 residues. The junction had 7 bases not matched to a gene; V was cut back by 2 bases and J by 7 bases. Written as DNA, the CDR3 is TGTGCCAGCAGTTTAGGGGCGGGAGGCGAAAATGAGCAGTTCTTC. It translates to CASSLGAGGENEQFF.

This clone was detected only once. This chain connects TRBV15 to TRBJ2-5; D is possibly TRBD2 (6 bases). Trimming left V 8 bases short and J 4 bases short, with 20 bases between. The CDR3 spans 15 residues. CDR1 is LNHNV, CDR2 YYDKDF, per germline (reference sequence). CDR3 sequence (DNA): TGTGCCACCGATGACGGGAGTAGCCTGGGAGAGACCCAGTACTTC. It codes for CATDDGSSLGETQYF.

The rearrangement joins TRBV29-1 to TRBJ1-5, with D possibly TRBD1 on 5 matching bases. In germline, CDR1 is SQVTM, CDR2 ANQGSEA. V was trimmed by 7 bases and J by 4 bases, leaving 14 bases between them. This CDR3 has 13 amino acids. CDR3 residues: CSGGDGLNQPQHF. CDR3 DNA sequence: TGCAGCGGGGGCGACGGCTTAAATCAGCCCCAGCATTTT.

The gene calls are TRBV27 and TRBJ2-1; 12 nucleotides agree with TRBD2. This CDR3 has 20 residues. V trimming: 7 bases; J trimming: 1 base; junction bases outside the gene matches: 17. Germline CDR1 MNHEY, CDR2 SMNVEV (reference sequence). As DNA, the CDR3 is TGTGCCAGCATCTCCCGGCAGAGACTAGCGGGAGAACGATCCTACAATGAGCAGTTCTTC. Protein product: CASISRQRLAGERSYNEQFF.

This clone has only one observation. The chain has TRBV7-9 and TRBJ1-6; a possible D gene is TRBD1 (5 bases). CDR3 length: 14 residues. CDR1 is SEHNR, CDR2 FQNEAQ, per germline (reference sequence). Trimming stripped 3 bases from V and 6 bases from J, with 9 bases between. The CDR3 loop reads CASSLGLLNSPLHF. The CDR3 coding sequence is TGTGCCAGCAGCTTGGGACTCCTTAATTCACCCCTCCACTTT.

V gene TRBV2 combines with J gene TRBJ1-2; tentative D call: TRBD1 (6 bases). The CDR3 has 14 residues. CDR1 is SNHLY, CDR2 FYNNEI, per germline. V dropped 7 bases and J dropped 3 bases, with 15 bases sitting between them. CDR3 nucleotide sequence: TGTGCCAGCACACTTGAAGGGGGTGACTATGGCTACACCTTC. Its translation is CASTLEGGDYGYTF. The variable domain in full, completed from reference TRBV2 and TRBJ1-2, reads EPEVTQTPSHQVTQMGQEVILRCVPISNHLYFYWYRQILGQKVEFLVSFYNNEISEKSEIFDDQFSVERPDGSNFTLKIRSTKLEDSAMYFCASTLEGGDYGYTFGSGTRLTVV.

The genes are TRBV7-9 and TRBJ2-1; 10 positions agree with TRBD1. Germline-derived CDR1 and CDR2 are SEHNR and FQNEAQ (reference sequence). This CDR3 has 17 residues. V shed 5 bases and J 1 base; nucleotides not matched to a gene: 8. CDR3 protein: CASSRDRGPESYNEQFF. DNA of the CDR3: TGTGCCAGCAGCCGGGACAGGGGTCCTGAGTCCTACAATGAGCAGTTCTTC.

The V and J genes are TRBV6-5 and TRBJ1-5, with TRBD1 matching 7 bases. Unmatched junction bases numbered 9, after V lost 4 bases and J lost 6 bases. The CDR3 loop spans 15 amino acids. The germline V gene encodes CDR1 MNHEY and CDR2 SVGAGI. Here the CDR3 DNA reads TGTGCCAGCAGTTTAGAGGGGGCTCGGGGTCAGCCCCAGCATTTT. Translation gives CASSLEGARGQPQHF.

This rearrangement joins TRBV6-5 to TRBJ1-6; no firm D call. Per germline, CDR1 MNHEY and CDR2 SVGAGI. V was pared by 0 bases and J by 9 bases, with 12 bases between. There are 15 residues in the CDR3. The CDR3 here is CASSYSSGLSSPLHF. CDR3 sequence (DNA): TGTGCCAGCAGTTACTCGTCGGGGTTGAGTTCACCCCTCCACTTT.

This clone turned up a few times. The genes are TRBV2 and TRBJ2-1; 10 bases are shared with TRBD2. This CDR3 contains 16 residues. The V gene's germline CDR1 is SNHLY and CDR2 FYNNEI. V lost 4 bases and J lost 8; bases outside the gene matches: 11. CDR3 bases: TGTGCCAGCAGTGCCTCTAGCGGGGGAATCATGGATGAGCAGTTCTTC. Its translation is CASSASSGGIMDEQFF.

The chain carries TRBV27 and TRBJ1-2; no reliable D call. V was pared by 5 bases and J by 2 bases, with 9 bases between. The CDR3 has 13 amino acids. Looked up from germline, CDR1 is MNHEY and CDR2 is SMNVEV (reference sequence). CDR3 nucleotide sequence: TGTGCCAGCAGTCCCGGAGGAAACTATGGCTACACCTTC. Translation: CASSPGGNYGYTF.

The chain employs TRBV15 and TRBJ1-4, with 10 bases identical to TRBD1. Trimming cost V 3 bases and J 8 bases; bases outside gene matches: 6. CDR3 length: 15 amino acids. The germline gives CDR1 LNHNV, CDR2 YYDKDF (reference sequence). The CDR3 protein is CATSSRQGAKEKLFF. The CDR3 bases are TGTGCCACCAGCAGCAGACAGGGGGCGAAAGAAAAACTGTTTTTT.